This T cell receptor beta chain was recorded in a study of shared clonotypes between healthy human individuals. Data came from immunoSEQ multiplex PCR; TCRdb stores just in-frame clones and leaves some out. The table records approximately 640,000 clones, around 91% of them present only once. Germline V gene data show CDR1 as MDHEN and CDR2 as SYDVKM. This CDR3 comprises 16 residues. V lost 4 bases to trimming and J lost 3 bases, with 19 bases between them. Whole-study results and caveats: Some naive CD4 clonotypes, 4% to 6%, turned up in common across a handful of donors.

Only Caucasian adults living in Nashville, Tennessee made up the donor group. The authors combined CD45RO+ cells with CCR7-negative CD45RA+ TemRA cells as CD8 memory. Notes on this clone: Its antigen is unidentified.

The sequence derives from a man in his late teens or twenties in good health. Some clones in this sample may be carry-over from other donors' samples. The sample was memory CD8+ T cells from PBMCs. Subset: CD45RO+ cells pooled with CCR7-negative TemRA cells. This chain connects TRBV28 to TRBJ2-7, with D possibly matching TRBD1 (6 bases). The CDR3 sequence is CASSSGISWDNYEQYF. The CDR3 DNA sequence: TGTGCCAGCAGTTCAGGGATTTCTTGGGACAACTACGAGCAGTACTTC. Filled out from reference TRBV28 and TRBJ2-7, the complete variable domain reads DVKVTQSSRYLVKRTGEKVFLECVQDMDHENMFWYRQDPGLGLRLIYFSYDVKMKEKGDIPEGYSVSREKKERFSLILESASTNQTSMYLCASSSGISWDNYEQYFGPGTRLTVT.